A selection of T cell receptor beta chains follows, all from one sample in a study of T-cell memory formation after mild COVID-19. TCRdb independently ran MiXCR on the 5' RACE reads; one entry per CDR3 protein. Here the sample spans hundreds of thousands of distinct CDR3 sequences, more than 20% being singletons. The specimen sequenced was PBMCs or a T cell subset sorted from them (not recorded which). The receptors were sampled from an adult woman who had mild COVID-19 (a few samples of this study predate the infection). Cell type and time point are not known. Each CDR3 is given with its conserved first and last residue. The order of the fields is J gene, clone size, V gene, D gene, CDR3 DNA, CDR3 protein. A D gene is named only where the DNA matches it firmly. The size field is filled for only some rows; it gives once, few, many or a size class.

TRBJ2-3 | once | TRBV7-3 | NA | TGTGCCAGCAGCATCGGGGACACCAACACAGATACGCAGTATTTT | CASSIGDTNTDTQYF
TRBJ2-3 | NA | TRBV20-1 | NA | TGCAGTGCTAGGCCTGTCAGCACAGATACGCAGTATTTT | CSARPVSTDTQYF
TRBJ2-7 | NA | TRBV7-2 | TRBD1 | TGTGCCAGCAGCTTGGAGACAGGGACCCCCTACGAGCAGTACTTC | CASSLETGTPYEQYF
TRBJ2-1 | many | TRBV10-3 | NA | TGTGCCATCAGTGAGTCGACTCGGGCCCCCCAGGGTGAGCAGTTCTTC | CAISESTRAPQGEQFF
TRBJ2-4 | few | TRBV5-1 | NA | TGCGCCAGCAGCTCCGGAGGGGGGCGCGACATTCAGTACTTC | CASSSGGGRDIQYF
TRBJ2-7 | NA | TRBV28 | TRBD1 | TGTGCCAGCAGTTCTGTAATAGGGGGCAGCTCCTACGAGCAGTACTTC | CASSSVIGGSSYEQYF
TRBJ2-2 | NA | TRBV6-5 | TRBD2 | TGTGCCAGCAGCTCAGGGACTAGCGGGAGCCTGGCCGGGGAGCTGTTTTTT | CASSSGTSGSLAGELFF
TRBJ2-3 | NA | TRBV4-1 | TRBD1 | TGCGCCAGCAGCCAAGGCGGGACAGGGCGCACAGATACGCAGTATTTT | CASSQGGTGRTDTQYF
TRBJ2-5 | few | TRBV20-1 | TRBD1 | TGCAGTGCTAGACTGGGACAGGGGGCAGAGACCCAGTACTTC | CSARLGQGAETQYF
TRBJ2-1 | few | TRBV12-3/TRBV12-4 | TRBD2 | TGTGCCAGCAGTTCCAGCGGGAGCTTTAGCAATGAGCAGTTCTTC | CASSSSGSFSNEQFF
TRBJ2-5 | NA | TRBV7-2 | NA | TGTGCCAGCAGCGGTACCTGGACGGAGACCCAGTACTTC | CASSGTWTETQYF
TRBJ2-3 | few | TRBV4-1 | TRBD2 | TGCGCCAGCAGCCTGGGACTAGAGGGAGATACGCAGTATTTT | CASSLGLEGDTQYF
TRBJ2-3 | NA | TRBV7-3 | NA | TGTGCCAGCAGTTTTACAGGGTTGGGAGATACGCAGTATTTT | CASSFTGLGDTQYF
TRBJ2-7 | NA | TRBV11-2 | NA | TGTGCCAGCAGCTTCACAGGGAGATCCTACGAGCAGTACTTC | CASSFTGRSYEQYF
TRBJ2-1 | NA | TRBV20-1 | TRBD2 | TGCAGTGCTAGACGTAATAGCGGGGACTCCTACAATGAGCAGTTCTTC | CSARRNSGDSYNEQFF
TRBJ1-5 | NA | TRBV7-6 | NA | TGTGCCAGCAGCTTAGGGGGTGTCCAGCCCCAGCATTTT | CASSLGGVQPQHF
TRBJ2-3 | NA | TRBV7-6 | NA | TGTGCCAGCAGCTTAGCCAGGGGCCCAAGCACAGATACGCAGTATTTT | CASSLARGPSTDTQYF
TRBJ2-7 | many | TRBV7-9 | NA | TGTGCCAGCAGCTTCACAGGGAATGGCGAGCAGTACTTC | CASSFTGNGEQYF
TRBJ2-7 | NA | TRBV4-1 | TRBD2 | TGCGCCAGCAGTATAGCGGGGGGTGACGAGCAGTACTTC | CASSIAGGDEQYF
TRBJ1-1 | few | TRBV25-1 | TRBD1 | TGTGCCAGCAATACACGGACAGGGGGAACTGAAGCTTTCTTT | CASNTRTGGTEAFF
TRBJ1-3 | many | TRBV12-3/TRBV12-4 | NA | TGTGCCAGCAGTTCCGGGACCTGGCTTCGATCTGGAAACACCATATATTTT | CASSSGTWLRSGNTIYF
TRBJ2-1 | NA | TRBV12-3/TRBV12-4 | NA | TGTGCCAGCAGTTTATCGTCCGGAAGGGGTGAGCAGTTCTTC | CASSLSSGRGEQFF
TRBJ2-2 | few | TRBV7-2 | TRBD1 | TGTGCCAGCAGCGTTCCCGGGACAGGGCACACCGGGGAGCTGTTTTTT | CASSVPGTGHTGELFF
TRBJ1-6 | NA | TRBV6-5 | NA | TGTGCCAGCAGTTACAGGTGGGGTAATTCACCCCTCCACTTT | CASSYRWGNSPLHF
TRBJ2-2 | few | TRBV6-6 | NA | TGTGCCAGCGCCAGAGACGGGAGTAACACCGGGGAGCTGTTTTTT | CASARDGSNTGELFF
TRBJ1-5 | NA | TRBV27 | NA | TGTGCCAGCAGTTTATCCTCGACCAGGCCCCAGCATTTT | CASSLSSTRPQHF
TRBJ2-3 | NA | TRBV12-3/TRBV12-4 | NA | TGTGCCAGCAGTGGGACGGAGGCCTCTCCAGATACGCAGTATTTT | CASSGTEASPDTQYF
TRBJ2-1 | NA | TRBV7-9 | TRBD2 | TGTGCCAGCAGCCACAGGCGGGAGGGCCCGGTTACCGATGAGCAGTTCTTC | CASSHRREGPVTDEQFF
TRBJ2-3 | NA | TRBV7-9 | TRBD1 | TGTGCCAGCAGCCAGGGGGAATTAGATACGCAGTATTTT | CASSQGELDTQYF
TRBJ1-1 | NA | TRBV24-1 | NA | TGTGCCACCAGTGAAGGAGGAGGAGTACACTCTGAAGCTTTCTTT | CATSEGGGVHSEAFF
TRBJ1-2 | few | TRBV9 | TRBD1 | TGTGCCAGCAGCGTATCTTCCGGACAGGGTGGCTATGGCTACACCTTC | CASSVSSGQGGYGYTF
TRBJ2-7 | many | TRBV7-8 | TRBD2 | TGTGCCAGCAGTCTCGGGACTAGCATCGCCTACGAGCAGTACTTC | CASSLGTSIAYEQYF
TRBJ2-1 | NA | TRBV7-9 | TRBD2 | TGTGCCAGCAGTTATGGACTAGCGGTTTACAATGAGCAGTTCTTC | CASSYGLAVYNEQFF
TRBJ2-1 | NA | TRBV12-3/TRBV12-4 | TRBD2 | TGTGCCAGCAGTTTAGGTCTGACTAGCGGGGGCAATGAGCAGTTCTTC | CASSLGLTSGGNEQFF
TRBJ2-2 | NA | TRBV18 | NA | TGTGCCAGCTCTGCTACCGGGGAGCTGTTTTTT | CASSATGELFF
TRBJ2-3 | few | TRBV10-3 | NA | TGTGCCAGCGCCGGGAACACAGATACGCAGTATTTT | CASAGNTDTQYF
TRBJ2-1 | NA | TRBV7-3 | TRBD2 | TGTGCCAGCAGCTTAACGTTACTAGCGGGTTACGGCAATGAGCAGTTCTTC | CASSLTLLAGYGNEQFF
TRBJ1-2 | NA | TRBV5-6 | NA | TGTGCCAGCAGCTCTACCGACAAGCAGCCCTTTAACTATGGCTACACCTTC | CASSSTDKQPFNYGYTF
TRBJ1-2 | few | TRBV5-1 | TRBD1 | TGCGCCAGCAGCGACGGACAGGGCGAAGTTGGCTATGGCTACACCTTC | CASSDGQGEVGYGYTF
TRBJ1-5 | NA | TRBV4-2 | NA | TGTGCCAGCAGCCAACATCAGGCTAGATATAGCAATCAGCCCCAGCATTTT | CASSQHQARYSNQPQHF
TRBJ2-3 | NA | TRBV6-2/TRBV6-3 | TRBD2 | TGTGCCAGCAGTGACGGGACTAGAAGGCAGTATTTT | CASSDGTRRQYF
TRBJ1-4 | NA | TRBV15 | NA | TGTGCCACCAGCTTCAGTAATGAAAAACTGTTTTTT | CATSFSNEKLFF
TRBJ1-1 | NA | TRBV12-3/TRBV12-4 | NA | TGTGCCAGCAGTTTCGAGGGGACTTTGAACACTGAAGCTTTCTTT | CASSFEGTLNTEAFF
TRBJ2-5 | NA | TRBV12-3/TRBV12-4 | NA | TGTGCCAGCAGAGGAGGAGGGTCCCAAGAGACCCAGTACTTC | CASRGGGSQETQYF
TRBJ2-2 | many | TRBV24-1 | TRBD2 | TGTGCCACCAGTGACCAAACGGGACTGGGACTAAACACCGGGGAGCTGTTTTTT | CATSDQTGLGLNTGELFF
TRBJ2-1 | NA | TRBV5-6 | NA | TGTGCCAGCAGCTTGAGGGGGGCATATGAGCAGTTCTTC | CASSLRGAYEQFF
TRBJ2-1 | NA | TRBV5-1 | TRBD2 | TGCGCCAGCAGCCCGCGGGGGGGCGTGAATGAGCAGTTCTTC | CASSPRGGVNEQFF
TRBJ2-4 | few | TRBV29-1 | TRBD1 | TGCAGCGTCCGGGGGTCGGGACAGGGGTCCAAAAACATTCAGTACTTC | CSVRGSGQGSKNIQYF
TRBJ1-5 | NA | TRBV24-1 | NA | TGTGCCACCAGTGATTGGACAGAAAATCAGCCCCAGCATTTT | CATSDWTENQPQHF
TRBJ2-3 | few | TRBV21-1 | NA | TGTGCCAGCAGCAGACCCGGGACTAGCGGGAGTCTGGTCACAGATACGCAGTATTTT | CASSRPGTSGSLVTDTQYF
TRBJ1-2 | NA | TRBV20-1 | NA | TGCAGTGCTAGAGATCTGCACAGGGTGGTTGTGCGAAGTAACTATGGCTACACCTTC | CSARDLHRVVVRSNYGYTF
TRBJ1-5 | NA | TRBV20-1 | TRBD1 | TGCAGTGCTAGGAAACTCGGGACAGGCTTCAATCAGCCCCAGCATTTT | CSARKLGTGFNQPQHF
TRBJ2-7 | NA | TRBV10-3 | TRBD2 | TGTGCCATCAGCCAGAGTCCGGGGGGTGGATTAGGTCACGAGCAGTACTTC | CAISQSPGGGLGHEQYF